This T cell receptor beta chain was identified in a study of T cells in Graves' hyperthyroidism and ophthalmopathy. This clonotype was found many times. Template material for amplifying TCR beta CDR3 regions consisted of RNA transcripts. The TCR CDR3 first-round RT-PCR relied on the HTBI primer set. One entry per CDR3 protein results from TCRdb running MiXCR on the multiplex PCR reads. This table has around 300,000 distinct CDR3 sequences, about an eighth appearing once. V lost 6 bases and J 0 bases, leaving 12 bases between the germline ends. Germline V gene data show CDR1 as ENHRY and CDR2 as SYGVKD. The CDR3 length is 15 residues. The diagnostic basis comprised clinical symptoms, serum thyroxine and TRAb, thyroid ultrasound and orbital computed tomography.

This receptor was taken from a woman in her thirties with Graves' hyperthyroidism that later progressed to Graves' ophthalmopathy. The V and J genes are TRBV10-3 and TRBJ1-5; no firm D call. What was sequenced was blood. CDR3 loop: CAISPIHSSNQPQHF. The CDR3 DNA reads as TGTGCCATCAGCCCTATACACAGTAGCAATCAGCCCCAGCATTTT.